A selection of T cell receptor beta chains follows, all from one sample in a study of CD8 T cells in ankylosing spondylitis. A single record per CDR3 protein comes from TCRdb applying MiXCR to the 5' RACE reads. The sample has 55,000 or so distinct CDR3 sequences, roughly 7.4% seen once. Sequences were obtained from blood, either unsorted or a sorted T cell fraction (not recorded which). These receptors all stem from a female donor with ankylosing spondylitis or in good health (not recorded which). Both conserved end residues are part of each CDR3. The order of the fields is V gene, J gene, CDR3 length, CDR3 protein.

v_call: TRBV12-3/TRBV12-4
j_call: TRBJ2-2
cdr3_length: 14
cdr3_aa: CASSFSQSAGELFF

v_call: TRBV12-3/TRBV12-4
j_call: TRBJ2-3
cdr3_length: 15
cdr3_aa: CASSLSRQTTDTQYF

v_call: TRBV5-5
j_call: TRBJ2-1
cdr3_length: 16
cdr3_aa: CASSTRLAGGGNEQFF

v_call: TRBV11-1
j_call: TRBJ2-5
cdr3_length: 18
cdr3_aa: CASSHLWTGTGVQETQYF

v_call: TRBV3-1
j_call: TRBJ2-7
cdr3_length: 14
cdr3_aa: CASSPTLQGIGQYF

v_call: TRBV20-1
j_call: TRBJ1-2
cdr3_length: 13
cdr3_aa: CSASGRTNYGYTF

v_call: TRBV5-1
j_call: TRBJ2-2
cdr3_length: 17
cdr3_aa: CASSSGLAGLNTGELFF

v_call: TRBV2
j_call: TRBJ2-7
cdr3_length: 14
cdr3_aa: CASRAGTSNSEQYF

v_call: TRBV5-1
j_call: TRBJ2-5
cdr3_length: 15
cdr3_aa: CASSMGQEQQETQYF

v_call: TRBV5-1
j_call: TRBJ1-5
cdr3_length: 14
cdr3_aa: CASSPGIAGQPQHF

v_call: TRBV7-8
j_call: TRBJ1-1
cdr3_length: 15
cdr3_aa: CASSPKGQGSTEAFF

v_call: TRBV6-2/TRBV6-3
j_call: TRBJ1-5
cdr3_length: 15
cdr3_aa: CASTPRRDRGQPQHF

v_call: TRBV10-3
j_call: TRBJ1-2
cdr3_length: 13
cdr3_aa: CAISDVGNYGYTF

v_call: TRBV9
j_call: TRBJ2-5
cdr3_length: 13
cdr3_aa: CASSARPEETQYF

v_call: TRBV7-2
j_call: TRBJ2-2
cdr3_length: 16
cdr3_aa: CASSPHGLKNTGELFF

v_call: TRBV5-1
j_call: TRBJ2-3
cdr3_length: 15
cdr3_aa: CASSLRLARTDTQYF

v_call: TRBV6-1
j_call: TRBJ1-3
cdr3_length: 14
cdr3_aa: CASSGQGSGNTIYF

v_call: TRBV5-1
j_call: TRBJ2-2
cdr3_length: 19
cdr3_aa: CASSLSRLAGDTNTFELFF

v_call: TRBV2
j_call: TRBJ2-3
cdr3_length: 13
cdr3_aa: CASQTALTDTQYF

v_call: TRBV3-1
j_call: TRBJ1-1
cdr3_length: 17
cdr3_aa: CASSQPQGIYMNTEAFF

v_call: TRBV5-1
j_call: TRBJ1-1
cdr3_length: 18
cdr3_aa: CASSTGQGTVILNTEAFF

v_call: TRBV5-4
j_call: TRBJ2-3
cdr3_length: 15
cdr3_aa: CASSLARQYTDTQYF

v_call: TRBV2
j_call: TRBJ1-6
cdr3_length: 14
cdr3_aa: CASRTGGGNSPLHF

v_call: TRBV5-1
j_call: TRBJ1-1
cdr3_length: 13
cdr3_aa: CASRQGSNTEAFF

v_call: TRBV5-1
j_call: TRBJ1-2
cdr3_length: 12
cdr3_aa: CASRKGNYGYTF

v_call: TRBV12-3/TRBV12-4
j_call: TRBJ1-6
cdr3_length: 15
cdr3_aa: CASSPGTGGVSPLHF

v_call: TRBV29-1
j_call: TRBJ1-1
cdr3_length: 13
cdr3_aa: CSGRQNFNTEAFF

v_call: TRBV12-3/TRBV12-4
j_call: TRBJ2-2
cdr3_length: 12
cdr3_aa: CASSLPTGELFF

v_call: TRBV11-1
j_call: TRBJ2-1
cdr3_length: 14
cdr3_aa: CASSLSGTPNEQFF

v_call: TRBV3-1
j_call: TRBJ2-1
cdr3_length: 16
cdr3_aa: CASSQAWPGPYNEQFF

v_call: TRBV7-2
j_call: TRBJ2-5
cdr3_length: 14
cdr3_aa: CASSLFPRVETQYF

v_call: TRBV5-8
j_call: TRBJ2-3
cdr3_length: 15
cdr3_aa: CASRHTGTGTDTQYF

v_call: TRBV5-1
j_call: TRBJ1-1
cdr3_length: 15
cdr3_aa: CASRSGQTMNTEAFF

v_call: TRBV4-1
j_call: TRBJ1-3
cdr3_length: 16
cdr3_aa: CASSLGQADSGNTIYF

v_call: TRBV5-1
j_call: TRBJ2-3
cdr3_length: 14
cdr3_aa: CASIRDSSTDTQYF

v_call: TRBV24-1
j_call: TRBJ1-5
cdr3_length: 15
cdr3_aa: CATQPGTYSNQPQHF

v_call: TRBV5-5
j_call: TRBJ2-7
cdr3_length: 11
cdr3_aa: CASSFWDEQYF

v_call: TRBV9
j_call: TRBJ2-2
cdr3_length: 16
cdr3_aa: CASSVGTAGNTGELFF

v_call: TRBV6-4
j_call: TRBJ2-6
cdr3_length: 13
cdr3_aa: CASSRLKSTALTF

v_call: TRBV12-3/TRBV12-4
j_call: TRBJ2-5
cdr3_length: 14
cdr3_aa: CASSPMTGSGTQYF

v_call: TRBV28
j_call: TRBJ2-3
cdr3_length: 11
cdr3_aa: CASGFTDTQYF